These 31 T cell receptor beta chains were all obtained from the same sample, sequenced in a study of blood T cell repertoires in COVID-19. Clones were sequenced by immunoSEQ multiplex PCR, and TCRdb holds only the in-frame ones, with some missing. Of about 310,000 clones in the sample, approximately 89% were seen once. Sequenced sample: peripheral blood. The source of these receptors is a woman aged 45-59 years who had recovered from COVID-19.

The DNA for the CDR3 is TGTGCCAGTAGTAGGGCAGGGGAAGAAAAACTGTTTTTT. Its protein product is CASSRAGEEKLFF. The chain recombines TRBV19 with TRBJ1-4; D is perhaps TRBD1 (6 bases). Germline assignment: CDR1 LNHDA and CDR2 SQIVND (reference sequence). CDR3 length equals 13 residues. Between the trimmed V and J ends, which lost 4 bases and 8 bases, there was a span of 11 bases.

The chain recombines TRBV6-2 or TRBV6-3 with TRBJ1-3; 7 bases match TRBD1. Germline V gene sequence: CDR1 MNHEY, CDR2 SVGEGT. V dropped 4 bases and J dropped 0; count of bases not matched to a gene: 6. There are 16 residues in the CDR3. This CDR3 reads CASSLAGTVSGNTIYF. For the CDR3, the DNA is TGTGCCAGCAGTTTAGCCGGGACAGTCTCTGGAAACACCATATATTTT.

This chain links TRBV7-9 with TRBJ1-4; D call uncertain. Germline V gives CDR1 SEHNR, CDR2 FQNEAQ (reference sequence). The ends were cut back, 1 base at V and 5 bases at J, with 8 bases in the middle. This CDR3 region has 14 residues. CDR3 bases: TGTGCCAGCAGCTTAGAAGCCATCAATGAAAAACTGTTTTTT. Residues: CASSLEAINEKLFF.

The chain combines TRBV15 with TRBJ2-3; tentatively, D is TRBD2 (7 bases). Looked up from germline, CDR1 is LNHNV and CDR2 is YYDKDF (reference sequence). V dropped 8 bases and J dropped 3 bases, with 18 bases sitting between them. This CDR3 region has 15 residues. The CDR3 bases are TGTGCCACCCGCGAGGGGGGGCGTGTGACAGATACGCAGTATTTT. This codes for CATREGGRVTDTQYF.

The chain joins TRBV3-1 (or the pseudogene TRBV3-2) to TRBJ2-1; D call uncertain. V was cut by 1 base and J by 9 bases, with 4 bases left in between. Germline CDR1 and CDR2: LGHDT and YNNKEL (reference sequence). This CDR3 has 11 amino acids. The CDR3 nucleotides read TGTGCCAGCAGCCAAGTATCTGAGCAGTTCTTC. This encodes CASSQVSEQFF.

This clone was found once. The gene calls are TRBV7-9 and TRBJ2-7; 8 bases line up with TRBD1. Trimming cost V 5 bases and J 2 bases; bases outside gene matches: 5. Germline V lookup: CDR1 SEHNR, CDR2 FQNEAQ (reference sequence). The CDR3 extends over 14 amino acids. CDR3 DNA sequence: TGTGCCAGCAGCACCCCACAGGGGGCCTACGAGCAGTACTTC. Its translation: CASSTPQGAYEQYF.

This chain connects TRBV28 to TRBJ2-3; D might be TRBD2 (6 bases). With 7 bases removed from V and 2 bases from J, the gap between germline ends came to 10 bases. The CDR3 covers 13 residues. From germline, CDR1 is MDHEN and CDR2 SYDVKM. CDR3 DNA sequence: TGTGCCAGCAAGGCGGGGAACACAGATACGCAGTATTTT. The encoded protein is CASKAGNTDTQYF.

The J gene is TRBJ2-7, the V gene TRBV7-9, with TRBD2 as a possible D gene (5 bases). CDR1 is SEHNR, CDR2 FQNEAQ, per germline (reference sequence). The CDR3 sequence is 16 residues long. Between the trimmed V and J ends, which lost 4 bases and 5 bases, there was a span of 21 bases. CDR3 sequence: CASSSTSRAPRNEQYF. The DNA of the CDR3 is TGTGCCAGCAGCTCCACTAGTAGGGCTCCCCGGAACGAGCAGTACTTC.

The chain combines TRBV6-2 or TRBV6-3 with TRBJ2-4; perhaps TRBD1 as D (6 bases). CDR1 is MNHEY, CDR2 SVGEGT, per germline. The V end was cut by 0 bases, the J end by 3 bases, with 21 bases between. This CDR3 comprises 19 residues. The CDR3 nucleotides are TGTGCCAGCAGTTACTCGAGTCAGGGGATTAGTTTTGGCAAAAACATTCAGTACTTC. Translated, it gives CASSYSSQGISFGKNIQYF.

The chain recombines TRBV5-6 with TRBJ2-7, with TRBD2 as a possible D gene (6 bases). The CDR3 covers 14 residues. V lost 9 bases, J lost 2 bases, and 18 bases lay in between. CDR1 is SGHDT and CDR2 is YYEEEE in the germline V gene. The DNA of the CDR3 is TGTGCCACCCTCGGGCTAGCGACCACCTACGAGCAGTACTTC. Translated, it gives CATLGLATTYEQYF.

This rearrangement joins TRBV28 to TRBJ1-1; D might be TRBD1 (5 bases). Per germline, CDR1 MDHEN and CDR2 SYDVKM. Trimming stripped 7 bases from V and 8 bases from J, with 20 bases between. The CDR3 consists of 14 residues. CDR3 in amino acids: CASMSSGVGGEAFF. Here the CDR3 DNA reads TGTGCCAGCATGTCTTCGGGGGTAGGAGGCGAAGCTTTCTTT.

The chain combines TRBV19 with TRBJ2-1; D is unclear. The length of the CDR3 is 13 residues. Trimming removed 7 bases at V and 8 bases at J, with 15 bases between. CDR1 and CDR2 (germline): LNHDA, SQIVND (reference sequence). CDR3 nucleotides: TGTGCCAGTACCCGGGTACACGGTGATGAGCAGTTCTTC. Its translation: CASTRVHGDEQFF.

The chain combines TRBV7-2 with TRBJ2-7, with TRBD1 matching over 9 bases. CDR3 size: 15 residues. V shed 5 bases, J shed 4 bases, and the junction held 9 bases outside the gene matches. The germline CDR1 and CDR2 sequences are SGHTA and FQGNSA. CDR3 DNA: TGTGCCAGCAGCCTAACCGATGGGACAGGGTACGAGCAGTACTTC. Translating it yields CASSLTDGTGYEQYF. The full variable domain, completed using reference TRBV7-2 and TRBJ2-7, is GAGVSQSPSNKVTEKGKDVELRCDPISGHTALYWYRQSLGQGLEFLIYFQGNSAPDKSGLPSDRFSAERTGGSVSTLTIQRTQQEDSAVYLCASSLTDGTGYEQYFGPGTRLTVT.

The rearrangement joins TRBV6-4 to TRBJ2-2; D is possibly TRBD1 (6 bases). The CDR3 length is 14 residues. Trimming stripped 9 bases from V and 2 bases from J, with 13 bases between. Germline V gives CDR1 MRHNA, CDR2 SNTAGT. CDR3 protein: CASSQGINTGELFF. DNA for the CDR3: TGTGCCAGTTCGCAGGGGATTAACACCGGGGAGCTGTTTTTT.

The chain employs TRBV12-5 and TRBJ2-1; TRBD1 is a possible D gene (5 bases). CDR3 length: 17 amino acids. V lost 1 base to trimming and J lost 6 bases, with 19 bases between them. Germline CDR1 LGHNT, CDR2 FRNRAP. CDR3 sequence reads: CASGLAPRASFGNEQFF. CDR3 coding DNA: TGTGCTAGTGGTTTGGCCCCCAGGGCCAGCTTCGGCAATGAGCAGTTCTTC.

The chain couples TRBV4-1 to TRBJ1-2; D not certain. V shed 4 bases and J shed 9 bases, with 30 bases lying between them. The length of the CDR3 is 18 residues. CDR1 and CDR2 from the germline V gene are MGHRA and YSYEKL. The CDR3 loop reads CASSRLPGLRGTDQSYTF. CDR3 DNA sequence: TGCGCCAGCAGCCGCTTACCCGGCCTGCGGGGAACAGACCAAAGCTACACCTTC.

The gene calls are TRBV21-1 and TRBJ2-7; the D segment call TRBD2 is taken from the table without a DNA check. TRBV21-1 is given as a pseudogene. CDR3 length: 16 amino acids. In DNA, the CDR3 is TGTGCCAGCAGCCAAGCGCGGGGGCAGAGCTCCTACGAGCAGTACTTC. Its translation: CASSQARGQSSYEQYF.

This chain connects TRBV12-3 or TRBV12-4 to TRBJ1-5; D gene uncertain. The ends were cut back, 6 bases at V and 4 bases at J, with 10 bases in the middle. This CDR3 contains 13 residues. CDR3 nucleotide sequence: TGTGCCAGCAGGATGACATTGAATCAGCCCCAGCATTTT. Its protein is CASRMTLNQPQHF.

This clone was seen a handful of times. The rearrangement uses TRBV7-3 and TRBJ2-3; TRBD1 agrees at 12 bases. Trimming cost V 1 base and J 2 bases; bases outside gene matches: 1. The CDR3 loop spans 16 amino acids. The germline gives CDR1 SGHTA, CDR2 FQGTGA. Here the CDR3 DNA reads TGTGCCAGCAGCTTAATGGGACAGGGGGCCACAGATACGCAGTATTTT. Translated: CASSLMGQGATDTQYF.

In this sample, this clone turned up a few times. This sequence joins TRBV5-1 and TRBJ1-1, with D maybe TRBD1 (5 bases). The V end lost 2 bases, the J end lost 1 base, and 9 bases lay between the germline ends. Germline CDR1 and CDR2: SGHRS and YFSETQ. This CDR3 spans 14 amino acids. This CDR3 is CASSLDSWNTEAFF. The CDR3 region has the DNA TGCGCCAGCAGCTTAGACAGTTGGAACACTGAAGCTTTCTTT.

The V and J genes are TRBV25-1 and TRBJ1-2; tentative D call: TRBD1 (6 bases). This CDR3 is 13 amino acids long. Germline V gene sequence: CDR1 MGHDK, CDR2 SYGVNS. The V and J ends lost 1 base and 7 bases respectively, with 10 bases between them. The CDR3 bases are TGTGCCAGCAGTGAATTTCGGGACATTGGCTACACCTTC. Translated, it gives CASSEFRDIGYTF.

The rearrangement uses TRBV2 and TRBJ2-2; D gene uncertain. This CDR3 is 14 amino acids long. The V end was cut by 5 bases, the J end by 2 bases, with 9 bases between. In germline, CDR1 is SNHLY, CDR2 FYNNEI. Written as DNA, the CDR3 is TGTGCCAGCAGTTCCCGCAGTAACACCGGGGAGCTGTTTTTT. Amino acid sequence: CASSSRSNTGELFF.

This clone has a handful of counts. The rearrangement joins TRBV18 to TRBJ1-3; no definite D call. CDR3 length: 15 amino acids. V dropped 0 bases and J dropped 1 base, with 7 bases sitting between them. The germline CDR1 and CDR2 sequences are KGHSH and LQKENI. In DNA form, the CDR3 reads TGTGCCAGCTCACCACCGTCCCCTTCTGGAAACACCATATATTTT. Amino acid sequence: CASSPPSPSGNTIYF.

V usage is TRBV23-1 and J usage is TRBJ1-2, with D maybe TRBD1 (6 bases). TRBV23-1 is treated as an ORF (open reading frame) with a function not yet certain. The CDR3 totals 17 residues. V was shortened by 6 bases and J by 0 bases, with 20 bases between the two germline ends. CDR3 residues: CASSQKGYRATNYGYTF. The CDR3 DNA sequence: TGCGCCAGCAGCCAAAAGGGATACAGGGCGACTAACTATGGCTACACCTTC.

The V call is TRBV6-2 or TRBV6-3, the J call TRBJ2-7; tentatively, D is TRBD2 (6 bases). CDR1 and CDR2 (germline): MNHEY, SVGEGT. With 5 bases removed from V and 3 bases from J, the gap between germline ends came to 17 bases. The CDR3 contains 15 residues. The CDR3 nucleotides are TGTGCCAGCAGTGGGTTTGCGGGGTCTTACTACGAGCAGTACTTC. Protein: CASSGFAGSYYEQYF.

The V and J genes are TRBV4-3 and TRBJ2-5; TRBD2 might be the D (6 bases). The CDR3 totals 16 residues. The germline V gene encodes CDR1 LGHNA and CDR2 YSLEER. V lost 2 bases to trimming and J lost 2 bases, with 15 bases between them. The CDR3: CASSQSGGASQETQYF. Here the CDR3 DNA reads TGCGCCAGCAGCCAATCCGGAGGGGCTTCACAAGAGACCCAGTACTTC.

V usage is TRBV10-3 and J usage is TRBJ2-7; D call uncertain. This CDR3 has 14 residues. The germline gives CDR1 ENHRY, CDR2 SYGVKD. V shed 0 bases and J shed 6 bases, with 12 bases lying between them. The CDR3 loop reads CAISESARTSEQYF. The CDR3 DNA is TGTGCCATCAGTGAGTCCGCTAGAACCTCCGAGCAGTACTTC.

V and J are TRBV7-9 and TRBJ2-5; 7 nucleotides line up with TRBD2. The CDR3 is 16 amino acids. Germline CDR1 is SEHNR and CDR2 is FQNEAQ (reference sequence). The V segment lost 6 bases and the J segment 1 base; nucleotides outside the gene matches: 11. Here the CDR3 reads CASSFERGLRQETQYF. DNA of the CDR3: TGTGCCAGCAGTTTCGAGCGGGGCCTTCGCCAAGAGACCCAGTACTTC. The complete variable domain, with remaining parts taken from reference TRBV7-9 and TRBJ2-5, reads DTGVSQNPRHKITKRGQNVTFRCDPISEHNRLYWYRQTLGQGPEFLTYFQNEAQLEKSRLLSDRFSAERPKGSFSTLEIQRTEQGDSAMYLCASSFERGLRQETQYFGPGTRLLVL.

This rearrangement joins TRBV18 to TRBJ2-5; D is possibly TRBD2 (6 bases). Germline CDR1 KGHSH, CDR2 LQKENI. The V gene lost 0 bases and the J gene lost 5 bases, with 13 bases spanning the gap. The CDR3 runs to 15 residues. The CDR3 loop is CASSPPGGRGETQYF. CDR3 nucleotides: TGTGCCAGCTCACCACCGGGGGGTCGCGGGGAGACCCAGTACTTC.

This sequence joins TRBV4-3 and TRBJ2-7, with D uncertain. V gave up 0 bases and J gave up 3 bases, with 12 bases separating them. The CDR3 loop spans 15 amino acids. The V gene's germline CDR1 is LGHNA and CDR2 YSLEER. The CDR3 spells CASSQDATDFYEQYF. The CDR3 DNA reads as TGCGCCAGCAGCCAAGATGCAACAGATTTCTACGAGCAGTACTTC.

The chain links TRBV4-3 to TRBJ2-7; 10 bases align to TRBD1. This CDR3 has 14 amino acids. Germline loops: CDR1 LGHNA, CDR2 YSLEER. J lost 2 bases, V lost 4 bases, and 2 bases had no gene match. The CDR3 region has the DNA TGCGCCAGCAGCCCCGGACAGGGGGCCTACGAGCAGTACTTC. Its translation is CASSPGQGAYEQYF.